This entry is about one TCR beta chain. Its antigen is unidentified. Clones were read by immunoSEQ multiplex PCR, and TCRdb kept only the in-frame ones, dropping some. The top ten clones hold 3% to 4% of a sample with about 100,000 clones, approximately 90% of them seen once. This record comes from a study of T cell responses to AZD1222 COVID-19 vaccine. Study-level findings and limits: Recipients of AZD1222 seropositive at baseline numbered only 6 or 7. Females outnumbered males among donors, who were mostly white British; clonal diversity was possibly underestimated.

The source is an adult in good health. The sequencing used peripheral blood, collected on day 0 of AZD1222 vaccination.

The CDR3 region is CASSQDGRRGPLGTGELFF. CDR3 nucleotide sequence: TGCGCCAGCAGCCAAGATGGGAGGCGGGGGCCTCTGGGGACCGGGGAGCTGTTTTTT. The chain recombines TRBV4-1 with TRBJ2-2; a weak D match, TRBD2 (7 bases). Looked up from germline, CDR1 is MGHRA and CDR2 is YSYEKL. Trimming took 0 bases from V and 5 from J, leaving 22 bases between them. This CDR3 has 19 residues.